The sequence of this T cell receptor (beta chain) was determined in a study of shared clonotypes between healthy human individuals. General observations from the study: The sharing of about 5.3% of naive CD4 clonotypes was seen across a handful of donors.

Germline V lookup: CDR1 KGHSH, CDR2 LQKENI. This CDR3 spans 14 amino acids. Deletions cut 0 bases from V and 5 bases from J, with 7 bases between. Of note for this clone: The antigen remains undetermined.

Some clones are missing from TCRdb's copy, which holds only in-frame ones; the method was immunoSEQ multiplex PCR. The table includes more than 2 million clones, 95% detected once. The V gene is TRBV18, the J gene TRBJ1-4, with a tentative D call TRBD1 (5 bases). This clonotype originated in a man aged 18 to 29 in good health. The sample comprised naive CD4+ T cells sorted from blood. Specified subset: CD45RA+ positively selected. Here the CDR3 DNA reads TGTGCCAGCTCACCACCGAACAGGAATGAAAAACTGTTTTTT. It translates to CASSPPNRNEKLFF.